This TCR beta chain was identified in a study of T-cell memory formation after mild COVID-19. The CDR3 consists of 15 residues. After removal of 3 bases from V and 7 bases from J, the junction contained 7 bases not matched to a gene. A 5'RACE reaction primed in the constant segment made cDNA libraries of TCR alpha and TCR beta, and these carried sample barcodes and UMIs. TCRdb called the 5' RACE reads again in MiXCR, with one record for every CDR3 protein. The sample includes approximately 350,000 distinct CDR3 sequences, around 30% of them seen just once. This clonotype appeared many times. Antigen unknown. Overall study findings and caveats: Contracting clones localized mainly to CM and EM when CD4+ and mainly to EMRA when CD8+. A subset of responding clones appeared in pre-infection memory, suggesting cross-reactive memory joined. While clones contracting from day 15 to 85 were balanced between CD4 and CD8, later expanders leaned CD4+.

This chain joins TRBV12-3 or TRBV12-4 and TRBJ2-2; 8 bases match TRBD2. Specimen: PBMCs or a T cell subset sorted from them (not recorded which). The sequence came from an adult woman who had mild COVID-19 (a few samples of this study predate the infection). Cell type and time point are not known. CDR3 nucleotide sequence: TGTGCCAGCAGTTTTGCCGGGGGGGCCGGCGGGGAGCTGTTTTTT. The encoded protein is CASSFAGGAGGELFF.